Below are 13 T cell receptor beta chains sequenced from a single sample in a study of T-cell reconstitution after alpha-beta-depleted transplantation in children. TCRbeta library preparation incorporated unique molecular identifiers. TCRdb re-analysed the PCR reads in MiXCR, keeping a single row per CDR3 protein. The profile shows 200,000 to 250,000 distinct CDR3 sequences, 8% to 10% of them singletons. The sample in question was PBMCs from the stem cell graft donor, obtained from the stem cell graft. These receptors were obtained from a human donor who donated a stem cell graft to a child with acute lymphoblastic leukemia.

J is TRBJ1-5 and V is TRBV7-9; D perhaps matches TRBD1 (5 bases). Trimming removed 5 bases at V and 6 bases at J, with 17 bases between. This CDR3 comprises 15 residues. The germline V gene has CDR1 SEHNR and CDR2 FQNEAQ (reference sequence). The CDR3 DNA follows: TGTGCCAGCAGCCCCTCGCGGGGACCCCCTCAGCCCCAGCATTTT. It encodes CASSPSRGPPQPQHF.

In this sample, this clonotype turned up many times. This rearrangement joins TRBV12-3 or TRBV12-4 to TRBJ1-2; a weak D match, TRBD1 (5 bases). This CDR3 spans 15 amino acids. Trimming stripped 1 base from V and 0 bases from J, with 9 bases between. DNA for the CDR3: TGTGCCAGCAGTTTAGGGACAAGAACTAACTATGGCTACACCTTC. Residues: CASSLGTRTNYGYTF.

The rearrangement joins TRBV30 to TRBJ1-2, with D hard to call. Looked up from germline, CDR1 is GTSNPN and CDR2 is SVGIG (reference sequence). The CDR3 is 12 residues long. Trimming pared 3 bases from V and 4 bases from J, leaving 9 bases between. CDR3 sequence: CAWRPGLYGYTF. The CDR3 DNA reads TGTGCCTGGAGGCCAGGACTCTATGGCTACACCTTC.

This clonotype was observed at least ten times. V and J are TRBV5-1 and TRBJ2-7; 8 bases line up with TRBD1. Germline V gene lookup returns CDR1 SGHRS and CDR2 YFSETQ. This CDR3 contains 15 residues. V gave up 0 bases and J gave up 3 bases; unmatched junction bases: 5. The DNA of the CDR3 is TGCGCCAGCAGCTTGGTACCAGGGGGCATCTACGAGCAGTACTTC. Its translation is CASSLVPGGIYEQYF. Supplemented by reference TRBV5-1 and TRBJ2-7, the full variable domain reads KAGVTQTPRYLIKTRGQQVTLSCSPISGHRSVSWYQQTPGQGLQFLFEYFSETQRNKGNFPGRFSGRQFSNSRSEMNVSTLELGDSALYLCASSLVPGGIYEQYFGPGTRLTVT.

The sample holds many counts of this clonotype. The V and J genes are TRBV11-2 and TRBJ1-4; D perhaps matches TRBD1 (5 bases). V lost 5 bases and J lost 3, with 13 bases in between. Germline V gene sequence: CDR1 SGHAT, CDR2 FQNNGV. CDR3 length equals 15 residues. The CDR3 spells CASSPSGPANEKLFF. The CDR3 DNA sequence: TGTGCCAGCAGCCCCTCGGGGCCCGCTAATGAAAAACTGTTTTTT.

Turning to this clonotype: A read error may be the cause here, since a much bigger clone is one base away. The V and J genes are TRBV20-1 and TRBJ2-7; 9 nucleotides agree with TRBD2. The CDR3 has 15 residues. CDR1 and CDR2 (germline): DFQATT, SNEGSKA (reference sequence). The CDR3 coding sequence is TGCAGTGCTAGATACCCTAGCGGGGCAGACTACGAGCACTACTTC. This encodes CSARYPSGADYEHYF.

This clonotype was counted at least ten times. The rearrangement uses TRBV29-1 and TRBJ1-3; D is ambiguous. The CDR3 totals 13 residues. CDR1 is SQVTM and CDR2 is ANQGSEA in the germline V gene. V was pared by 6 bases and J by 2 bases, with 11 bases between. CDR3 bases: TGCAGCGTGGTGACTCAGGCTGGAAACACCATATATTTT. This encodes CSVVTQAGNTIYF. Combining the CDR3 with reference TRBV29-1 and TRBJ1-3 gives the whole variable domain SAVISQKPSRDICQRGTSLTIQCQVDSQVTMMFWYRQQPGQSLTLIATANQGSEATYESGFVIDKFPISRPNLTFSTLTVSNMSPEDSSIYLCSVVTQAGNTIYFGEGSWLTVV.

The chain couples TRBV15 to TRBJ2-5, with D tentatively TRBD2 (7 bases). Deletions cut 0 bases from V and 5 bases from J, with 16 bases between. CDR1 is LNHNV and CDR2 is YYDKDF in the germline V gene (reference sequence). The CDR3 runs to 16 residues. The CDR3, as DNA: TGTGCCACCAGCAGAGACCAGCGGGGCCAGGGGGAGACCCAGTACTTC. This translates into CATSRDQRGQGETQYF.

This rearrangement joins TRBV29-1 to TRBJ2-7; D assignment may be TRBD1 or TRBD2 (7 bases each). The V gene lost 2 bases and the J gene lost 4 bases, with 18 bases spanning the gap. CDR3 size: 15 residues. In germline, CDR1 is SQVTM, CDR2 ANQGSEA. The CDR3 here is CSVERAGTERYEQYF. The DNA for the CDR3 is TGCAGCGTTGAAAGAGCGGGGACAGAGCGTTACGAGCAGTACTTC.

Regarding this clonotype: One junction end disagrees with the germline gene, perhaps due to a read error. This rearrangement joins TRBV5-1 to TRBJ2-1; 10 bases are a match to TRBD1. This CDR3 is built from 16 residues. Germline-derived CDR1 and CDR2 are SGHRS and YFSETQ. In DNA form, the CDR3 reads TGCGCCAGCAGCTTAGAAGGGACAGGGGTTGACAAAGAGCAGTTCTTC. This translates into CASSLEGTGVDKEQFF.

The chain recombines TRBV29-1 with TRBJ2-6; 8 bases fit TRBD2. Germline V gives CDR1 SQVTM, CDR2 ANQGSEA. The CDR3 has 18 residues. V lost 4 bases, J lost 0 bases, and 11 bases stayed unmatched. DNA for the CDR3: TGCAGCGTTGGATTGGCGGGACTAGGTGTCTCTGGGGCCAACGTCCTGACTTTC. Residues: CSVGLAGLGVSGANVLTF.

The CDR3 DNA reads TGTGCCAGCAGCCCTATAGTCGCCGGGGAGCTGTTTTTT. Its protein product is CASSPIVAGELFF. The J gene is TRBJ2-2, the V gene TRBV3-1, with unresolved D. CDR3 length: 13 residues. V was clipped by 4 bases and J by 6 bases, with 9 bases between them. Germline V lookup: CDR1 LGHDT, CDR2 YNNKEL (reference sequence).

This clonotype appeared a few times. This chain joins TRBV14 and TRBJ1-1; 8 nucleotides agree with TRBD1. Germline CDR1 SGHDN, CDR2 FVKESK. The CDR3 has 15 residues. With V trimmed by 4 bases and J by 5 bases, 9 bases remained unmatched. The CDR3 DNA reads as TGTGCCAGCAGCCCTCAGACAGGGGCCTTTACTGAAGCTTTCTTT. This codes for CASSPQTGAFTEAFF.